This T cell receptor beta chain emerged from a study of cytotoxic CD8 clonotypes in ibrutinib-treated CLL. Study results and limitations: The study found public clonotypes uncommon, contracting or stable on treatment.

Of note for this clone: Its specificity is unknown.

The ends were cut back, 1 base at V and 9 bases at J, with 13 bases in the middle. The germline V gene encodes CDR1 SGHNT and CDR2 YENEEA. The CDR3 has 14 amino acids. Clones were sequenced by immunoSEQ multiplex PCR, and TCRdb holds only the in-frame ones, with some missing. This table holds around 140,000 clones, around 76% found once. Sequencing was performed on PBMCs, taken after 24 months of ibrutinib treatment. The V and J genes are TRBV11-3 and TRBJ2-1; D call uncertain. The sequence came from a human donor with chronic lymphocytic leukemia. The CDR3 protein is CASSLGASRAEQFF. The CDR3 region has the DNA TGTGCCAGCAGCTTAGGTGCTAGTCGTGCTGAGCAGTTCTTC.